The present entry profiles one TCR beta chain with its context. This entry belongs to a study of T cell changes during pregnancy in multiple sclerosis. Method: immunoSEQ multiplex PCR; TCRdb's copy keeps in-frame clones and lacks some. Among under 110,000 clones listed, 85% to 95% were seen once. This specimen consisted of peripheral blood, obtained after pregnancy. This TCR was recovered from a female donor with multiple sclerosis, enrolled in a pregnancy study.

This chain's CDR3 is CAISIGNTIYF. The CDR3 DNA follows: TGTGCCATTTCAATTGGAAACACCATATATTTT. The rearrangement joins TRBV5-6 to TRBJ1-3; no reliable D call. The CDR3 spans 11 residues. CDR1 and CDR2 from the germline V gene are SGHDT and YYEEEE. V was pared by 9 bases and J by 3 bases, with 7 bases between.